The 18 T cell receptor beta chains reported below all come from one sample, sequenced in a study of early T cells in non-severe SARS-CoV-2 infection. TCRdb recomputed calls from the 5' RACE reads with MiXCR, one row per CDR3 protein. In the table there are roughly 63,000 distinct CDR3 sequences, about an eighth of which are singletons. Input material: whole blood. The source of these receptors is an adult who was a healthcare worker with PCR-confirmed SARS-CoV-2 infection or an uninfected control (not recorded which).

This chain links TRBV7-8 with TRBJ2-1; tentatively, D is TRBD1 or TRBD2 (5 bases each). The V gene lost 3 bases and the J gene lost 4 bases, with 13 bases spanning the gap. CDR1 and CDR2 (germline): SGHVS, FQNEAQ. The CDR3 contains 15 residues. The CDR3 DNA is TGTGCCAGCAGCTTTTCCGGGACCATATACAATGAGCAGTTCTTC. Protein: CASSFSGTIYNEQFF.

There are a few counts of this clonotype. The CDR3 here is CASSLSGSSSYNEQFF. Written as DNA, the CDR3 is TGCGCCAGCAGTCTTAGCGGCTCCAGCTCCTACAATGAGCAGTTCTTC. The V call is TRBV5-1, the J call TRBJ2-1; weak D call: TRBD2 (6 bases). CDR1 SGHRS and CDR2 YFSETQ come from the germline V gene. The length of the CDR3 is 16 residues. Trimming shortened V by 5 bases and J by 0 bases, and 15 bases separated the two germline ends.

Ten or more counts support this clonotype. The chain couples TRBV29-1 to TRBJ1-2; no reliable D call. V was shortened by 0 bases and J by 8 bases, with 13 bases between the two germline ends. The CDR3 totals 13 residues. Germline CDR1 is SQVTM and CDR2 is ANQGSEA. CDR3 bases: TGCAGCGTTGAAGATCTACCTTTAGGCGGCTACACCTTC. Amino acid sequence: CSVEDLPLGGYTF. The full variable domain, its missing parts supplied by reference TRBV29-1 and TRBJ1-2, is SAVISQKPSRDICQRGTSLTIQCQVDSQVTMMFWYRQQPGQSLTLIATANQGSEATYESGFVIDKFPISRPNLTFSTLTVSNMSPEDSSIYLCSVEDLPLGGYTFGSGTRLTVV.

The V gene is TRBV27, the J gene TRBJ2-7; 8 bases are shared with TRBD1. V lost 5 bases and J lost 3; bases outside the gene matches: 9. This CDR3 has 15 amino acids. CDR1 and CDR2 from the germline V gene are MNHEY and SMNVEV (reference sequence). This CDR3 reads CASSTPRTGGYEQYF. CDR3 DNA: TGTGCCAGCAGTACACCACGAACAGGGGGCTACGAGCAGTACTTC.

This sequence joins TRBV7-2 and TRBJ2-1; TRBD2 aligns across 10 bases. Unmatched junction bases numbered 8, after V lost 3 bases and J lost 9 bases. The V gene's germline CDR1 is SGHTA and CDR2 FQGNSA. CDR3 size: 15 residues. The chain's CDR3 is CASSLGTSETLEQFF. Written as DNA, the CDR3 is TGTGCCAGCAGCTTGGGGACTAGCGAAACGCTTGAGCAGTTCTTC. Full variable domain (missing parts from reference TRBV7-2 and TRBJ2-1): GAGVSQSPSNKVTEKGKDVELRCDPISGHTALYWYRQSLGQGLEFLIYFQGNSAPDKSGLPSDRFSAERTGGSVSTLTIQRTQQEDSAVYLCASSLGTSETLEQFFGPGTRLTVL.

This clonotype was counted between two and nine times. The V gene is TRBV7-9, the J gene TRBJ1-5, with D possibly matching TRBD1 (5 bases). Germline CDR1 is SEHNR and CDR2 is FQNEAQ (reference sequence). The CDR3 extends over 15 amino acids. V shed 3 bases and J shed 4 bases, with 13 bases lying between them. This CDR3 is CASSLEGGGNQPQHF. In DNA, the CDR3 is TGTGCCAGCAGCTTGGAAGGTGGGGGGAATCAGCCCCAGCATTTT.

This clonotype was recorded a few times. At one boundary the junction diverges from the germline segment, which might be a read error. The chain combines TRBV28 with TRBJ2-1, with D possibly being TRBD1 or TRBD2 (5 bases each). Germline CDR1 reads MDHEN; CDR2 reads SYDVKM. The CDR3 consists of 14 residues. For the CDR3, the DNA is TGTTCCAGCAAACAAGGGACCTCCTACAATGAGCAGTTCTTC. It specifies CSSKQGTSYNEQFF.

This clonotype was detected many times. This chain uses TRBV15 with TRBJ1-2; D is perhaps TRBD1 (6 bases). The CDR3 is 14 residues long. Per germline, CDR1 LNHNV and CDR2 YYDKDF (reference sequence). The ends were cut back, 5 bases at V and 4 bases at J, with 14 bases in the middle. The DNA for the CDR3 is TGTGCCACCAGCGTAACCCGACAGGCCTATGGCTACACCTTC. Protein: CATSVTRQAYGYTF. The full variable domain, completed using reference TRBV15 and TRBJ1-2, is DAMVIQNPRYQVTQFGKPVTLSCSQTLNHNVMYWYQQKSSQAPKLLFHYYDKDFNNEADTPDNFQSRRPNTSFCFLDIRSPGLGDTAMYLCATSVTRQAYGYTFGSGTRLTVV.

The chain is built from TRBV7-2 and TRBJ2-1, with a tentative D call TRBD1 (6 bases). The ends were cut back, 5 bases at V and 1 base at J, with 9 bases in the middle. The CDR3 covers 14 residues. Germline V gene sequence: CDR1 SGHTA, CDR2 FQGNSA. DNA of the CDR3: TGTGCCAGCAGCCGCAGGGGATCCTACAATGAGCAGTTCTTC. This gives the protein CASSRRGSYNEQFF. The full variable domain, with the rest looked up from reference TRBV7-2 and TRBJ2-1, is GAGVSQSPSNKVTEKGKDVELRCDPISGHTALYWYRQSLGQGLEFLIYFQGNSAPDKSGLPSDRFSAERTGGSVSTLTIQRTQQEDSAVYLCASSRRGSYNEQFFGPGTRLTVL.

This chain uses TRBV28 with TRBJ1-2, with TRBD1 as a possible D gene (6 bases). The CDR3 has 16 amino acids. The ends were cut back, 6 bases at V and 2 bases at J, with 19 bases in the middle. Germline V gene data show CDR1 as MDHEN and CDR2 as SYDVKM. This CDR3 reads CASRPTGGYGNYGYTF. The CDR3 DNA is TGTGCCAGCAGACCGACAGGAGGTTACGGGAACTATGGCTACACCTTC.

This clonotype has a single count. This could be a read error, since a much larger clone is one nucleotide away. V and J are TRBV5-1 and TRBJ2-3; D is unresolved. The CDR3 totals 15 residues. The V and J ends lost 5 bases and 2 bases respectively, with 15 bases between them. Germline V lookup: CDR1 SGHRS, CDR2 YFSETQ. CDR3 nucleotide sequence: TGCGCCAGCAGACCCTGGGCAGATTCCACAGATACGCAGTATTTT. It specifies CASRPWADSTDTQYF.

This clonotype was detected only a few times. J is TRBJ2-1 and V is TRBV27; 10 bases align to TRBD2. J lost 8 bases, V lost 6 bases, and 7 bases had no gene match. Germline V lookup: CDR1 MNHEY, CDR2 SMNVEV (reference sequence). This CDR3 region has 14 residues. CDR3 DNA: TGTGCCAGCAGCCCAAGCGGGAGGGTGGATGAGCAGTTCTTC. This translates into CASSPSGRVDEQFF.

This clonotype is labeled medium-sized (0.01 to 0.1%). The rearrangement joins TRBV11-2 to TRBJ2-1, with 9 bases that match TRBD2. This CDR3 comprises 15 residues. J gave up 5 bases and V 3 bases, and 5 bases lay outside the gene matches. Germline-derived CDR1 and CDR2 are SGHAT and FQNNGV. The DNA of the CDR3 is TGTGCCAGCAGCTTGACTAGCGGACCCCACAATGAGCAGTTCTTC. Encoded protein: CASSLTSGPHNEQFF.

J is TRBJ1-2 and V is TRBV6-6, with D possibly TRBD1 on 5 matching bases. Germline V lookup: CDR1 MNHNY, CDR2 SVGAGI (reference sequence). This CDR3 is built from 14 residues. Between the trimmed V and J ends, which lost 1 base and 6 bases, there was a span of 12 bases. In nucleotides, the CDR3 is TGTGCCAGCAGTTACTTGGACGCAGGGAATGGCTACACCTTC. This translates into CASSYLDAGNGYTF.

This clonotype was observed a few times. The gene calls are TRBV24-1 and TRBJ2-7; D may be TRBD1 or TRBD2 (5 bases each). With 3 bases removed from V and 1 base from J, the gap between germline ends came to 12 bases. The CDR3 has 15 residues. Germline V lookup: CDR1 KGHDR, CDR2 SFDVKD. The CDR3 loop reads CATSDPRGRSYEQYF. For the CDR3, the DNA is TGTGCCACCAGTGATCCCCGGGGCCGGTCCTACGAGCAGTACTTC.

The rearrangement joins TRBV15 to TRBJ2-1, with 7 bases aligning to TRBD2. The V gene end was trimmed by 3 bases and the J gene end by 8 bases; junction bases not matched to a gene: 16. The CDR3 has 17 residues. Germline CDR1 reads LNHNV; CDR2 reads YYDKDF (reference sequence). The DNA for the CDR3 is TGTGCCACCAGCAGTGTCATAGGACTAGGTGGGCACTATGAGCAGTTCTTC. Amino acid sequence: CATSSVIGLGGHYEQFF.

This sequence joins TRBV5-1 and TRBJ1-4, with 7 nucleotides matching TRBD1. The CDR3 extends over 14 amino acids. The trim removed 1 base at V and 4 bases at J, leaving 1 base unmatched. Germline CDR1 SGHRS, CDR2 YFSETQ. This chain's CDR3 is CASSLTGVNEKLFF. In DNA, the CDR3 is TGCGCCAGCAGCTTGACAGGGGTTAATGAAAAACTGTTTTTT.

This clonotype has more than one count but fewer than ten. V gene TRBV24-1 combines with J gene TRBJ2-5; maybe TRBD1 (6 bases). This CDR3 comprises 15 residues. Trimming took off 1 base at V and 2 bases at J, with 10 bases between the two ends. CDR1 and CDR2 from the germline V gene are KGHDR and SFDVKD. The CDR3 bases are TGTGCCACCAGTGATTTCCAGACAGGTCAAGAGACCCAGTACTTC. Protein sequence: CATSDFQTGQETQYF.